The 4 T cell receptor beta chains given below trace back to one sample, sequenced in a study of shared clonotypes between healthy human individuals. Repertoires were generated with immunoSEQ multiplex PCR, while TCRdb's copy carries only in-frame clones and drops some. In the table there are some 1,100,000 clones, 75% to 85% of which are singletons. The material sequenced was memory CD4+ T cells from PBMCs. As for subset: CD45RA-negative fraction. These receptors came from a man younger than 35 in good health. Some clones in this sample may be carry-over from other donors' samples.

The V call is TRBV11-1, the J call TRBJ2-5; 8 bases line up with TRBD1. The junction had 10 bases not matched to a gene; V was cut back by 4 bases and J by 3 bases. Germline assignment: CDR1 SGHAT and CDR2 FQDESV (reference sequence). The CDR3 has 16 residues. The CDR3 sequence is CASSSQYQGAEETQYF. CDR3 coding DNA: TGTGCCAGCAGCTCCCAATATCAGGGGGCAGAAGAGACCCAGTACTTC. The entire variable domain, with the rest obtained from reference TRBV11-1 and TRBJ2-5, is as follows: EAEVAQSPRYKITEKSQAVAFWCDPISGHATLYWYRQILGQGPELLVQFQDESVVDDSQLPKDRFSAERLKGVDSTLKIQPAELGDSAMYLCASSSQYQGAEETQYFGPGTRLLVL.

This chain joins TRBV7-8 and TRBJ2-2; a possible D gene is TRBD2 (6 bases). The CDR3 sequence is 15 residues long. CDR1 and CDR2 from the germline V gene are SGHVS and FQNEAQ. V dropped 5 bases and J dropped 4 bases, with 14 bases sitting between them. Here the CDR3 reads CASSPVRGGTGELFF. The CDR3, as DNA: TGTGCCAGCAGCCCCGTTAGGGGAGGCACCGGGGAGCTGTTTTTT. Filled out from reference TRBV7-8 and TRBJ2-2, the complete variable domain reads GAGVSQSPRYKVAKRGQDVALRCDPISGHVSLFWYQQALGQGPEFLTYFQNEAQLDKSGLPSDRFFAERPEGSVSTLKIQRTQQEDSAVYLCASSPVRGGTGELFFGEGSRLTVL.

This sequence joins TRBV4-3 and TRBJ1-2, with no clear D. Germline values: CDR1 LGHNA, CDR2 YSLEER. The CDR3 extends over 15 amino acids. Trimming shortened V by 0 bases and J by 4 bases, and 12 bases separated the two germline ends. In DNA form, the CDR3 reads TGCGCCAGCAGCCAAGATTCAGTCTTAGCCTATGGCTACACCTTC. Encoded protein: CASSQDSVLAYGYTF.

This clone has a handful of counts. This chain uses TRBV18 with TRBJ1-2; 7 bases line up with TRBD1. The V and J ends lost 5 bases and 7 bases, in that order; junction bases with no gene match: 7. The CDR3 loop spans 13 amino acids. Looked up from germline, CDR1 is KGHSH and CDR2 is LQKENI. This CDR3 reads CASSATGYLGYTF. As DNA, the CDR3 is TGTGCCAGCTCAGCGACAGGGTATCTTGGCTACACCTTC.